This T cell receptor beta chain was identified during a study of blood T cell repertoires in COVID-19 (dated by TCRdb to about 2020). For the wider study: Collaborator samples came from the United States, Italy and Spain and covered acute and convalescent phases of COVID-19. The material from the prospective study consisted of cDNA or gDNA derived from T cells, B-cell-depleted T cells, or PBMCs. Deeply sampled blood TCRbeta repertoires from subjects exposed to, actively infected with, or recovered from COVID-19 were included in the dataset. The repertoires were made available in a free public database intended to serve as a resource for research on the immune response to SARS-CoV-2. The samples were drawn from the first 160 participants of the ongoing ImmuneRACE study and from 1,200 or so subjects provided by 6 global collaborators. A de-identified subject ID, COVID-19 status, age in years and sex were almost always included in the sample metadata. Where HLA class I and class II types were available, the types were taken from metadata supplied by the sample provider, not from assay-based typing. The paper's findings and limits, for the study overall: How much clinical and demographic metadata was included differed by source and by participant, and the metadata was provided uncurated.

About this clone: Its binding antigen is unknown. Within one base of it there is no much larger clone, and no base qualities were kept.

A second Seattle source provided samples from volunteer blood donors who had recovered from COVID-19. Collaborating institutions collected whole blood in K2EDTA tubes following their own protocols. For TCRbeta analysis, collaborator samples were shipped as frozen whole blood, as isolated PBMCs, or as DNA extracted from either sample type. TCRbeta CDR3 regions were amplified from genomic DNA by means of the immunoSEQ Assay, a bias-controlled multiplex PCR. Under the source paper's analysis protocol: The number of nucleated cells in each sample was estimated by amplification of reference gene primers within the assay. To quantify the absolute abundance of each unique TCRbeta CDR3 rearrangement, sequence reads were collapsed and filtered. For each sample, productive Simpson clonality was calculated by taking the square root of Simpson's diversity index across productive rearrangements. The table comes from immuneACCESS by way of TCRdb, which keeps in-frame sequences with V and J called. Part of the clones is missing from these tables; in studies checked, under half for an unresolved V gene and the rest for unknown reasons. The V and J calls and the clone size are those of that table, but D and trimming were determined from the DNA. For this sample the table gives around 250,000 clones, of which approximately 89% were detected only once. 4% to 5% of the sample is in the top ten clones.

Spanning cysteine to phenylalanine, the CDR3 consists of 14 amino acids. Solely the CDR3 DNA is kept, with 42 bases framed from the first base. Cut back by 5 bases and 8 bases, the V and J ends lie 16 bases apart. In the germline V gene (reference sequence), CDR1 corresponds to SEHNR and CDR2 to FQNEAQ. The sequence links TRBV7-9 to TRBJ1-3, with TRBD1 perhaps the D gene, on 6 matching bases. The sequence came from a woman between 40 and 55 years old who had recovered from COVID-19. Sequencing input: peripheral blood. The CDR3 protein sequence reads: CASSPGTYEYTIYF. The DNA sequence reads TGTGCCAGCAGCCCAGGGACATACGAATACACCATATATTTT.